These 8 T cell receptor beta chains originate from one sample sequenced in a study of response to subunit inactivated influenza vaccine. TCRdb analysed the RT-PCR reads with MiXCR anew, one entry per CDR3 protein. The sample contains some 570,000 distinct CDR3 sequences, about 11% of which appear only once. This sample was shared with a second study, whose subject was T cells expressing NK-cell markers. As reported in that work: Synthesis of TCR beta cDNA relied on 5'RACE template switching carrying UMIs.

Material: PBMCs from blood, obtained on the day of vaccination. The receptors stem from a man over 45 who received an inactivated influenza vaccine.

This clonotype was found a few times. V gene TRBV7-9 combines with J gene TRBJ2-2, with TRBD2 as a possible D gene (5 bases). This CDR3 has 14 amino acids. Germline CDR1 is SEHNR and CDR2 is FQNEAQ (reference sequence). With 5 bases removed from V and 3 bases from J, the gap between germline ends came to 10 bases. CDR3 amino acids: CASSTIGDTGELFF. Here the CDR3 DNA reads TGTGCCAGCAGCACGATCGGGGACACCGGGGAGCTGTTTTTT. The variable domain in full, completed from reference TRBV7-9 and TRBJ2-2, reads DTGVSQNPRHKITKRGQNVTFRCDPISEHNRLYWYRQTLGQGPEFLTYFQNEAQLEKSRLLSDRFSAERPKGSFSTLEIQRTEQGDSAMYLCASSTIGDTGELFFGEGSRLTVL.

This chain links TRBV7-7 with TRBJ2-7, with D unclear. V lost 4 bases to trimming and J lost 3 bases, with 10 bases between them. This CDR3 is built from 13 residues. Germline-derived CDR1 and CDR2 are SSHAT and FNYEAQ (reference sequence). As DNA, the CDR3 is TGTGCCAGCAGCTACAAACACGGCTACGAGCAGTACTTC. Its translation is CASSYKHGYEQYF.

In its sample, this clonotype was seen a few times. The chain is built from TRBV7-2 and TRBJ2-7; D is possibly TRBD1 (7 bases). The CDR3 is 18 residues long. The V gene lost 1 base and the J gene lost 2 bases, with 21 bases spanning the gap. The germline V gene encodes CDR1 SGHTA and CDR2 FQGNSA. CDR3 nucleotide sequence: TGTGCCAGCAGCTTAGTCGCGGGACAGAGGACTTTTCCCTACGAGCAGTACTTC. Protein sequence: CASSLVAGQRTFPYEQYF.

This clonotype was found a few times. The rearrangement links TRBV14 to TRBJ2-1; perhaps TRBD1 as D (6 bases). Germline V gene data show CDR1 as SGHDN and CDR2 as FVKESK. The CDR3 is 13 residues long. The V end lost 1 base, the J end lost 9 bases, and 10 bases lay between the germline ends. The chain's CDR3 is CASSQAVGGEQFF. The CDR3 DNA follows: TGTGCCAGCAGCCAAGCCGTAGGGGGTGAGCAGTTCTTC.

This clonotype turned up a few times. The V and J genes are TRBV2 and TRBJ2-2; D is uncertain. Germline V lookup: CDR1 SNHLY, CDR2 FYNNEI. Trimming removed 7 bases from V and 6 bases from J, with 12 bases in between. The CDR3 loop spans 13 amino acids. The chain's CDR3 is CASITGVSGELFF. CDR3 nucleotides: TGTGCCAGCATCACCGGAGTCTCCGGGGAGCTGTTTTTT.

J is TRBJ2-7 and V is TRBV20-1; tentative D call: TRBD1 (6 bases). CDR1 DFQATT and CDR2 SNEGSKA come from the germline V gene (reference sequence). Between the trimmed V and J ends, which lost 4 bases and 2 bases, there was a span of 12 bases. The CDR3 contains 13 residues. The CDR3 nucleotides read TGCAGTGCTACTCCTCGGGACACCTACGAGCAGTACTTC. Translated, it gives CSATPRDTYEQYF.

This clonotype occurred a few times. The chain couples TRBV11-2 to TRBJ2-1; D remains unclear. The CDR3 sequence is 13 residues long. Trimming cost V 0 bases and J 9 bases, with 9 bases left between them. Looked up from germline, CDR1 is SGHAT and CDR2 is FQNNGV. CDR3 sequence reads: CASSLDRLSEQFF. As DNA, the CDR3 is TGTGCCAGCAGCTTAGATAGACTCAGTGAGCAGTTCTTC.

This clonotype has more than one count but fewer than ten. V and J are TRBV28 and TRBJ1-1; D unresolved. The V and J ends lost 5 bases and 0 bases respectively, with 13 bases between them. Germline CDR1 is MDHEN and CDR2 is SYDVKM. The CDR3 is made up of 15 amino acids. The CDR3 spells CASSQVVGMNTEAFF. CDR3 sequence (DNA): TGTGCCAGCAGTCAGGTGGTGGGAATGAACACTGAAGCTTTCTTT.